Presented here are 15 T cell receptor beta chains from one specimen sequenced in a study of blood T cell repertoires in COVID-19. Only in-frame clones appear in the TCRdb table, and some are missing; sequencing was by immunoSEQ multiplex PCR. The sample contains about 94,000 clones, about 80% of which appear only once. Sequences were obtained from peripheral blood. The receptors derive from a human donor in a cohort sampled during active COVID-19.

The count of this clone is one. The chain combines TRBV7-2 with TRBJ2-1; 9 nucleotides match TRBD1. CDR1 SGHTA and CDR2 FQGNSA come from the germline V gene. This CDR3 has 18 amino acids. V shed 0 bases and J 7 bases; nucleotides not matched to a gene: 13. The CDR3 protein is CASSLAPYRGRRSNEQFF. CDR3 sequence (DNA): TGTGCCAGCAGCTTAGCACCTTACAGGGGGCGGCGTTCGAATGAGCAGTTCTTC.

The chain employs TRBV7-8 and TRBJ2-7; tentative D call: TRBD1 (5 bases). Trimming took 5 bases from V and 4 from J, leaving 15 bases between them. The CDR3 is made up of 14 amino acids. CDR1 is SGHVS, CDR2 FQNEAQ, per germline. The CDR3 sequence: CASSQAPGQYEQYF. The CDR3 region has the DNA TGTGCCAGCAGCCAGGCTCCAGGACAATACGAGCAGTACTTC.

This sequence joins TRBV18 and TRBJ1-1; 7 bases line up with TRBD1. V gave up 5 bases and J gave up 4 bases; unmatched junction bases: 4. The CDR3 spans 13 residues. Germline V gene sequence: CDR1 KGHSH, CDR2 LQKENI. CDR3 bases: TGTGCCAGCTCATCGTACAGGGGCACTGAAGCTTTCTTT. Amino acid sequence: CASSSYRGTEAFF.

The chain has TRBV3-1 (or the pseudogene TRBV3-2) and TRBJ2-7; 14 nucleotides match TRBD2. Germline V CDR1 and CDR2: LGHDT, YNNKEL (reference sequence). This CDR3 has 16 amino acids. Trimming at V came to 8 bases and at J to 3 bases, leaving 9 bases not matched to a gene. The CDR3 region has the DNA TGTGCCAGCGGGGCTGGACTAGCGGGAGGACTCTACGAGCAGTACTTC. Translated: CASGAGLAGGLYEQYF.

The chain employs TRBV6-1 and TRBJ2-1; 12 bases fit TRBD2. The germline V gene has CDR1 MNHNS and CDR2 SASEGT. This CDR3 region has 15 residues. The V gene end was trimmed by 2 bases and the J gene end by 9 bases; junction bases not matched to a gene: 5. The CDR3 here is CASSELAGGKVEQFF. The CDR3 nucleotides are TGTGCCAGCAGTGAACTAGCGGGAGGGAAGGTTGAGCAGTTCTTC.

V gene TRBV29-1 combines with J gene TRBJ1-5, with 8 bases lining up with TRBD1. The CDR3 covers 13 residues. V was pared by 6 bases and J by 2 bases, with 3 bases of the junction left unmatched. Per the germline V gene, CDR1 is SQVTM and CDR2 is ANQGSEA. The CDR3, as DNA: TGCAGCGTAGGACAGGGCCGCAATCAGCCCCAGCATTTT. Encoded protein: CSVGQGRNQPQHF.

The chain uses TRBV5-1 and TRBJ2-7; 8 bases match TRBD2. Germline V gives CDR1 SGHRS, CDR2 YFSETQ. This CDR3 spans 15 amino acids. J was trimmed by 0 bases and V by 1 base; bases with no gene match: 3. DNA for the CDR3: TGCGCCAGCAGCTTGACTAGCGGAAGCTCCTACGAGCAGTACTTC. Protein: CASSLTSGSSYEQYF.

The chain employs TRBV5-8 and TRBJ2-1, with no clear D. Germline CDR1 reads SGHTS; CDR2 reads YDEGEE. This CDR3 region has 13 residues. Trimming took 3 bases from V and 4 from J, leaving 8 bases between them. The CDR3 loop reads CASSSELYNEQFF. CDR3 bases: TGTGCCAGCAGCTCCGAGCTGTACAATGAGCAGTTCTTC.

CDR3: CASSLGGGRGPGYTF. The CDR3, as DNA: TGTGCCAGCAGCTTAGGAGGGGGCAGGGGGCCTGGCTACACCTTC. V gene TRBV7-9 combines with J gene TRBJ1-2; 8 bases are a match to TRBD1. The CDR3 extends over 15 amino acids. V shed 1 base and J 7 bases; nucleotides not matched to a gene: 8. CDR1 SEHNR and CDR2 FQNEAQ come from the germline V gene (reference sequence).

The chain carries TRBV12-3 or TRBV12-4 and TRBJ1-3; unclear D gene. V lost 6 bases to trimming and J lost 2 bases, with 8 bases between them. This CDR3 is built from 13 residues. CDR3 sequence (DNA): TGTGCCAGCAGCCGGTTCCCTGGAAACACCATATATTTT. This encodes CASSRFPGNTIYF.

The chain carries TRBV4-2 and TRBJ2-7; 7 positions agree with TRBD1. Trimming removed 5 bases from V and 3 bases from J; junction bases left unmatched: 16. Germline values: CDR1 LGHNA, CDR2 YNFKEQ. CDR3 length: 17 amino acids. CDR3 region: CASSTGQGDTYYYEQYF. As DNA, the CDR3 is TGTGCCAGCAGCACCGGGCAGGGGGATACCTACTACTACGAGCAGTACTTC.

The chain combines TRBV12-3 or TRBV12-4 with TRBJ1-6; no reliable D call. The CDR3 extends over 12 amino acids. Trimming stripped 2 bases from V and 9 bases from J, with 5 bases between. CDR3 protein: CASSLSSSPLHF. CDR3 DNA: TGTGCCAGCAGTTTATCGAGTTCACCCCTCCACTTT.

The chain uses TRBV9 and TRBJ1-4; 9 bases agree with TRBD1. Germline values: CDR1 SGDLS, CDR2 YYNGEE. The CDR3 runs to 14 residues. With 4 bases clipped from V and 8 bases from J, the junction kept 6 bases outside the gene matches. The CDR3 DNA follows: TGTGCCAGCAGCACATCCGGGACAGGGGAAAAACTGTTTTTT. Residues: CASSTSGTGEKLFF.

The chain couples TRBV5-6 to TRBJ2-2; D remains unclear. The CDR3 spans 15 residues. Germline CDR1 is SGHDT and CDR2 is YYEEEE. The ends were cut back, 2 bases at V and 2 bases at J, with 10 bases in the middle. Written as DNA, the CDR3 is TGTGCCAGCAGCTTCCTCCACTTCAACACCGGGGAGCTGTTTTTT. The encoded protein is CASSFLHFNTGELFF.

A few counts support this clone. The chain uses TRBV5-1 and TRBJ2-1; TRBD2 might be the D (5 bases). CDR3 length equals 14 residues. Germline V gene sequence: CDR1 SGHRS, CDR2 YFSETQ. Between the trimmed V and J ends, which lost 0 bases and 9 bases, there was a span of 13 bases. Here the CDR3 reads CASSLDGPRGEQFF. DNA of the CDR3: TGCGCCAGCAGCTTGGATGGCCCACGGGGTGAGCAGTTCTTC.